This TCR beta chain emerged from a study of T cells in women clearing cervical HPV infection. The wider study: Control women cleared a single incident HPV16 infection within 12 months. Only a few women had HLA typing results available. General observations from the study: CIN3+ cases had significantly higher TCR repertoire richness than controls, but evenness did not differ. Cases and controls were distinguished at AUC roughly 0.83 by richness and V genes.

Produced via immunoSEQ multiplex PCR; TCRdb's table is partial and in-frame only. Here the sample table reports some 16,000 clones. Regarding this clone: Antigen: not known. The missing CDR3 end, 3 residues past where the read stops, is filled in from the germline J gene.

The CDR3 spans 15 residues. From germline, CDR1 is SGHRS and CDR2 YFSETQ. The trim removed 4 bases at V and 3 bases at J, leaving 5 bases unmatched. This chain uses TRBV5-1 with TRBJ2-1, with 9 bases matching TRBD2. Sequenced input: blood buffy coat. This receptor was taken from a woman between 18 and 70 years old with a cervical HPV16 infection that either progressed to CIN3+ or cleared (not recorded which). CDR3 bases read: TGCGCCAGCAGCCAGGTAGCGGGAGACTACAATGAG. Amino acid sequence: CASSQVAGDYNE. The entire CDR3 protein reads CASSQVAGDYNEQFF.